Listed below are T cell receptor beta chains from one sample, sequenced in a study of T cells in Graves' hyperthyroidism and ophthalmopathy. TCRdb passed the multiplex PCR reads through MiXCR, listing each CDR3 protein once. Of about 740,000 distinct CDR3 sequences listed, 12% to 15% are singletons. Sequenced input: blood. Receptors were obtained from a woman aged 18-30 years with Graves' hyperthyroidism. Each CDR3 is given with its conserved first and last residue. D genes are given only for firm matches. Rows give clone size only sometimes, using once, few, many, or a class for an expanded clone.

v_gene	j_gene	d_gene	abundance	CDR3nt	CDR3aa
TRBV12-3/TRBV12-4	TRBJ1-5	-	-	TGTGCCAGCAGGCCCGATCCTACAGGCAATCAGCCCCAGCATTTT	CASRPDPTGNQPQHF
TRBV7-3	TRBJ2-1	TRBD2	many	TGTGCCAGCAGCTTCTCCGGGACTAGGGGGGGTGAGCAGTTCTTC	CASSFSGTRGGEQFF
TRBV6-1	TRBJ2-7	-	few	TGTGCCAGCAGTGAACGTCGGGGGTACTCCTACGAGCAGTACTTC	CASSERRGYSYEQYF
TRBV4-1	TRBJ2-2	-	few	TGCGCCAGCAGCCAGGGCCGTGGCACCGGGGAGCTGTTTTTT	CASSQGRGTGELFF
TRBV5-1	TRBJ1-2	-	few	TGCGCCAGCAGCTTGGGGACAATCTCCGGCTACACCTTC	CASSLGTISGYTF
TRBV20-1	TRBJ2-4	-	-	TGCAGTGCCCCAGAATATACGGGATCCAAAAACATTCAGTACTTC	CSAPEYTGSKNIQYF
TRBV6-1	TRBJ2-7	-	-	TGTGCCAGCAGGAACGGGGGTGACGAGCAGTACTTC	CASRNGGDEQYF
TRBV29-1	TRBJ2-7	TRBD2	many	TGCAGCGCCCTAGCGGGAGAATCCTACGAGCAGTACTTC	CSALAGESYEQYF
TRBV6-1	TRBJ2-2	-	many	TGTGCCAGCAGAAACGACAGGACAAACACCGGGGAGCTGTTTTTT	CASRNDRTNTGELFF
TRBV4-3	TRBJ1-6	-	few	TGCGCCAGCAGCCAAGATGGTCAATCACCCCTCCACTTT	CASSQDGQSPLHF
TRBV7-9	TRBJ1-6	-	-	TGTGCCAGCAGCTTAAGGGAGAATTCACCCCTCCACTTT	CASSLRENSPLHF
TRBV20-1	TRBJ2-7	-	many	TGCAGTGCTTATGGGACAACTGGGCCCTACGAGCAGTACTTC	CSAYGTTGPYEQYF
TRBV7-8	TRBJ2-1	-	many	TGTGCCAGCAGGGAGGGGGTAGGGACCTACAATGAGCAGTTCTTC	CASREGVGTYNEQFF
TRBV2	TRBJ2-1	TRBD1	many	TGTGCCAGCACGACTAATCCGGGACAGCGGATCACCTACAATGAGCAGTTCTTC	CASTTNPGQRITYNEQFF
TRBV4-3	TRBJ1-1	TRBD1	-	TGCGCCAGCAGCCAAGTACGCCCCATTTCCGGGACAGGGTTGACTGAAGCTTTCTTT	CASSQVRPISGTGLTEAFF
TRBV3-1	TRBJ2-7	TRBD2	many	TGTGCCAGCAGCTGGGGGACTACCCCTACCTACGAGCAGTACTTC	CASSWGTTPTYEQYF
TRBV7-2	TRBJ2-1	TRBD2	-	TGTGCCAGCAGCTTAGATCGAGCGGGGGGACTAATCTTC	CASSLDRAGGLIF
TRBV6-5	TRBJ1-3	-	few	TGTGCCAGCAGTTACGGAGCGAGGGGAAACACCATATATTTT	CASSYGARGNTIYF
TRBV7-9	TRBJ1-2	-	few	TGTGCCAGCAGCATTCCGGGACAATACTATGGCTACACCTTC	CASSIPGQYYGYTF
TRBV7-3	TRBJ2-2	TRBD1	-	TGTGCCAGCAGACCTCGGACAGGGCCCGGGGAGCTGTTTTTT	CASRPRTGPGELFF
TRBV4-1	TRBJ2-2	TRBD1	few	TGCGCCAGCAGCCAAGACCCGGGACAGGGGACGGACGGGGAGCTGTTTTTT	CASSQDPGQGTDGELFF
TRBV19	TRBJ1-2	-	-	TGTGCCAGTAGATCCCAAGCAGCAGATGGCTACACCTTC	CASRSQAADGYTF
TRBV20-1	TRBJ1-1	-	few	TGCAGTGCTAGGGCGGGGGGTGGAACTGAAGCTTTCTTT	CSARAGGGTEAFF
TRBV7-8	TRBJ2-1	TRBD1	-	TGTGCCAGCAGCTTGGGACAGAACTCCTACAATGAGCAGTTCTTC	CASSLGQNSYNEQFF
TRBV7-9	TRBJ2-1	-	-	TGTGCCAGCAGCTTTAGTGGCCGCGATGAGCAGTTCTTC	CASSFSGRDEQFF
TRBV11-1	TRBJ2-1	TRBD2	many	TGTGCCAGCAGCTTAGTAGAGGGACTAGCGAGTTACAATGAGCAGTTCTTC	CASSLVEGLASYNEQFF
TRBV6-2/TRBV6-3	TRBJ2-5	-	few	TGTGCCAGCAAGAGTGCCGGGAGCCAAGAGACCCAGTACTTC	CASKSAGSQETQYF
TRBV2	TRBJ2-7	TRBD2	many	TGTGCCAGCAGTGAAGTCGGGAGGAGCTCCTACGAGCAGTACTTC	CASSEVGRSSYEQYF
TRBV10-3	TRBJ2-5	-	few	TGTGCCATCAGTGAGAAAGACTCCTGGCCGACCCAGTACTTC	CAISEKDSWPTQYF
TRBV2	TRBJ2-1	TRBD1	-	TGTGCCAGCATGGGGACAGGGAACAATGTAGGCAATGAGCAGTTCTTC	CASMGTGNNVGNEQFF
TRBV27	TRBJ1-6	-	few	TGTGCCAGCCGACGGCCCCAGTCACCCCTCCACTTT	CASRRPQSPLHF
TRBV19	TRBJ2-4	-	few	TGTGCCAGTAGTATTGGAAACATTCAGTACTTC	CASSIGNIQYF
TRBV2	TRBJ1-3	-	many	TGTGCCAGCAGTGAAAGGGCGTTTGGAAACACCATATATTTT	CASSERAFGNTIYF
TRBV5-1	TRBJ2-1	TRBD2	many	TGCGCCAGCAGCTTGGGAGCGGGAGTAACCCGTAACAATGAGCAGTTCTTC	CASSLGAGVTRNNEQFF
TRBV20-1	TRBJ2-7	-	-	TGCAGTGCTAGAGACCTTCAAGGGGGGGGGTCGCCCTACGAGCAGTACTTC	CSARDLQGGGSPYEQYF
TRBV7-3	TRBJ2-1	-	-	TGTGCCGGACGACTGGCCTACAATGAGCAGTTCTTC	CAGRLAYNEQFF
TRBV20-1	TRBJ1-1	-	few	TGCAGTGCTATTCCCGAGGTGACGTACACTGAAGCTTTCTTT	CSAIPEVTYTEAFF
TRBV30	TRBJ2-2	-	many	TGTGCCTGGGACGCGGTGAACACCGGGGAGCTGTTTTTT	CAWDAVNTGELFF
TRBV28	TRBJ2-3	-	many	TGTGCCAGCAGTCGCCACCAACTAGGCCTCCGTGAGGATACGCAGTATTTT	CASSRHQLGLREDTQYF
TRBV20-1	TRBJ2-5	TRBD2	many	TGCAGTGCCCGAAGGCCTAGCGGGAGCGAAGTGGAGACCCAGTACTTC	CSARRPSGSEVETQYF
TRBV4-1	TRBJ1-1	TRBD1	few	TGCGCCAGCAGCGTCACAGGGGGCGCCTCTTTCTTT	CASSVTGGASFF
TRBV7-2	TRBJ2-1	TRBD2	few	TGTGCCAGCAGCTTAGTACTAGCGGGAGCCCATGAGCAGTTCTTC	CASSLVLAGAHEQFF
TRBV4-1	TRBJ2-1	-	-	TGCGCCAGCAGCCAAGTTGCCGGGAGCTCCTACAATGAGCAGTTCTTC	CASSQVAGSSYNEQFF
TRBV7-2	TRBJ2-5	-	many	TGTGCCAGCAGCTTTGGAATAGACCAAGAGACCCAGTACTTC	CASSFGIDQETQYF
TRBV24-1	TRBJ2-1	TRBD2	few	TGTGCCACCAGTGACGCAACTAGCGAGAGTTTCTACGAGCAGTTCTTC	CATSDATSESFYEQFF
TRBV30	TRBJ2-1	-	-	TGTGCCTGGAAGGACAGCCACGCTGAGCAGTTCTTC	CAWKDSHAEQFF
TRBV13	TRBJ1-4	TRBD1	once	TGTGCCAGCAGCTTCGGACAGGGCAGTGAAAAACTGTTTTTT	CASSFGQGSEKLFF
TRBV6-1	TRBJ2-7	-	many	TGTGCCAGCAGTGAAGGCAGGGTGCCCTACGAGCAGTACTTC	CASSEGRVPYEQYF
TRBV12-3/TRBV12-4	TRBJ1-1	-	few	TGTGCCAGCAGTTTCCAGAACACTGAAGCTTTCTTT	CASSFQNTEAFF
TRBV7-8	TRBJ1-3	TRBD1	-	TGTGCCAGCAGCCCTCGACAGGGAAAGTCTGGAAACACCATATATTTT	CASSPRQGKSGNTIYF
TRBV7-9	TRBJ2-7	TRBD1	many	TGTGCCAGCAGCTTAAAAGCGGACAGGGCGTGGAGCGAGCAGTACTTC	CASSLKADRAWSEQYF
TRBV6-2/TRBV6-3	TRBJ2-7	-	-	TGTGCCAGCAGGACGGGGACTGGCTACGAGCAGTACTTC	CASRTGTGYEQYF
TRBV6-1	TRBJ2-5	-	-	TGTGCCAGCCTGGAAGAGACCCAGTACTTC	CASLEETQYF